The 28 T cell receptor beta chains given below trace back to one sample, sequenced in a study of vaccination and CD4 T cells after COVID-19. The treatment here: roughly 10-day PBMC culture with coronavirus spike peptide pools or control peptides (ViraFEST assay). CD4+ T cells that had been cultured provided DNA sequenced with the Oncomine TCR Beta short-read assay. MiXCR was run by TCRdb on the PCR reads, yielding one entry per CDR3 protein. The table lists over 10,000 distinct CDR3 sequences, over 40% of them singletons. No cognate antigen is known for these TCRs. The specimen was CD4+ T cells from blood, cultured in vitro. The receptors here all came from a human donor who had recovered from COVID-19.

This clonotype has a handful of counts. CDR3 DNA sequence: TGTGCCACCGAAAGGGGACAGGCGCCTCAAGAGACCCAGTACTTC. This codes for CATERGQAPQETQYF. The V gene is TRBV12-1, the J gene TRBJ2-5; TRBD1 is taken as the D call from the table, unchecked against the DNA. TRBV12-1 is classified as a pseudogene. The CDR3 has 15 residues.

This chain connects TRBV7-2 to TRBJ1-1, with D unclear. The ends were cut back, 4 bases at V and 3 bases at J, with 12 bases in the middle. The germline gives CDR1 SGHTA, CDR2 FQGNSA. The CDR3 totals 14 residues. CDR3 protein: CASSSLGEHTEAFF. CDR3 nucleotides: TGTGCCAGCAGCTCCCTCGGCGAACACACTGAAGCTTTCTTT.

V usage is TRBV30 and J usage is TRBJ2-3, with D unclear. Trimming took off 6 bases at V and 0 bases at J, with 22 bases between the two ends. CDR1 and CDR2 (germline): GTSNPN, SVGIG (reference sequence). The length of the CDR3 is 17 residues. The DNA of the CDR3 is TGTGCCTGTCTCCAGATAGAGTGGTATCCTAGCACAGATACGCAGTATTTT. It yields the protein CACLQIEWYPSTDTQYF.

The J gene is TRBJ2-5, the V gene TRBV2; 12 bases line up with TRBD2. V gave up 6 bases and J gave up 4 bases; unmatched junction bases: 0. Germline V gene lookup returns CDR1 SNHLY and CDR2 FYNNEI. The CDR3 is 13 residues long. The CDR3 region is CASRGLAGETQYF. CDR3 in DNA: TGTGCCAGCAGGGGACTAGCGGGAGAGACCCAGTACTTC.

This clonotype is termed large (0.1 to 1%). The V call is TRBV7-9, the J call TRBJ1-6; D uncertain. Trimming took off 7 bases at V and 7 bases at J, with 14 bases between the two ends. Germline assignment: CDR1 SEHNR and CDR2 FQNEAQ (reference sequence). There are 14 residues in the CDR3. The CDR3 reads CASNRLGENSPLHF. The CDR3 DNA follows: TGTGCCAGCAACCGTCTGGGTGAGAATTCACCCCTCCACTTT.

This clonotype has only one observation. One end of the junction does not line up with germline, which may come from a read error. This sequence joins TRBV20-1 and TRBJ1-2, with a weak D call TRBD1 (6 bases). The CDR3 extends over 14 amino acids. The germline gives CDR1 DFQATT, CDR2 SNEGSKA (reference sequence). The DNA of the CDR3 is TGCAGTGCTAGAGAGCAGGGGTTTAACTGTGGCTACACCTTC. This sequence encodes CSAREQGFNCGYTF.

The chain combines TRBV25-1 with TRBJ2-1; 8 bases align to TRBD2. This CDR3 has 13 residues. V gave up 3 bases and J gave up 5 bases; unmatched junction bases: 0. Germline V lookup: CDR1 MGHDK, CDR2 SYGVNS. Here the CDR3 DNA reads TGTGCCAGCAGTGAGACTAGCGACAATGAGCAGTTCTTC. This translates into CASSETSDNEQFF.

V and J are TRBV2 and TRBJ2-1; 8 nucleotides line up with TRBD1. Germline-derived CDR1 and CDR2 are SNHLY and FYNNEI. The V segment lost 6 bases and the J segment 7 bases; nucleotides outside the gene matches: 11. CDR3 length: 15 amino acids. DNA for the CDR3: TGTGCCAGCAGGGACAGGGTCGGTAGTTCAAATGAGCAGTTCTTC. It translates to CASRDRVGSSNEQFF.

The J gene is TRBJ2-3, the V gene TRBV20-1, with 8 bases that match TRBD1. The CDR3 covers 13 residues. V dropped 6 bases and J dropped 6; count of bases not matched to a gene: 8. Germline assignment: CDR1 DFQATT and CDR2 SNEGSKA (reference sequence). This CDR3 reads CSALTGVIDTQYF. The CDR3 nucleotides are TGCAGTGCCCTGACAGGGGTAATCGATACGCAGTATTTT.

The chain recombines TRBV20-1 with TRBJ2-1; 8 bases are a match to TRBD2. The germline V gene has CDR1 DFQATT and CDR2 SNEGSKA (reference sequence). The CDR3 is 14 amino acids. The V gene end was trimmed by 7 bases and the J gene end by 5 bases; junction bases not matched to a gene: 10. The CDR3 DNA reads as TGCAGTGGCACACGAACCGGGGGGGACAATGAGCAGTTCTTC. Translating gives CSGTRTGGDNEQFF.

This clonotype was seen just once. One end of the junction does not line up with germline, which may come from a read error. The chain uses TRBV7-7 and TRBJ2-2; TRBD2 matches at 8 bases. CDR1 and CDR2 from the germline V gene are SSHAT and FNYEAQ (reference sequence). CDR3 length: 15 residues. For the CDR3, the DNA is TGTGCTAGCAGCTCAGGACTAGCTGGGTCCGGGGAGCTGTTTTTT. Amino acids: CASSSGLAGSGELFF.

CDR3 sequence reads: CASSELAGGPGTQYF. Written as DNA, the CDR3 is TGTGCCAGCAGTGAACTAGCGGGAGGGCCGGGGACCCAGTACTTC. V usage is TRBV2 and J usage is TRBJ2-5; 12 bases fit TRBD2. This CDR3 region has 15 residues. The V gene's germline CDR1 is SNHLY and CDR2 FYNNEI. Unmatched junction bases numbered 5, after V lost 2 bases and J lost 7 bases.

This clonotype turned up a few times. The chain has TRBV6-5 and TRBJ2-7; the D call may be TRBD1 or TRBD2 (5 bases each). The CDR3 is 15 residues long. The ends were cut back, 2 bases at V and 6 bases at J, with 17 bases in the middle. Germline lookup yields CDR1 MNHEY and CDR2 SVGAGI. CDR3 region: CASSYVASGLGEQYF. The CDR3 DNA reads TGTGCCAGCAGTTACGTGGCGTCGGGGCTTGGCGAGCAGTACTTC.

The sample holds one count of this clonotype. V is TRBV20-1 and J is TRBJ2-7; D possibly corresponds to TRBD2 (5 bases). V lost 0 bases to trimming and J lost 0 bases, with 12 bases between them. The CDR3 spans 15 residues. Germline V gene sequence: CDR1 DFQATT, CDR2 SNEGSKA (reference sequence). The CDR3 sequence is CSARDIERSSYEQYF. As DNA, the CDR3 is TGCAGTGCTAGAGATATCGAGCGGAGCTCCTACGAGCAGTACTTC.

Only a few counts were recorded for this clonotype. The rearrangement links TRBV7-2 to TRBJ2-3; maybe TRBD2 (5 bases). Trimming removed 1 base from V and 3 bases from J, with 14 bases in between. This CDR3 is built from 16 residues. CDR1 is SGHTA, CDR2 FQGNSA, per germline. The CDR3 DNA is TGTGCCAGCAGCTTAGTTCTTGGTCGGACTACAGATACGCAGTATTTT. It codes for CASSLVLGRTTDTQYF. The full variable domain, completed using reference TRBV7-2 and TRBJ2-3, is GAGVSQSPSNKVTEKGKDVELRCDPISGHTALYWYRQSLGQGLEFLIYFQGNSAPDKSGLPSDRFSAERTGGSVSTLTIQRTQQEDSAVYLCASSLVLGRTTDTQYFGPGTRLTVL.

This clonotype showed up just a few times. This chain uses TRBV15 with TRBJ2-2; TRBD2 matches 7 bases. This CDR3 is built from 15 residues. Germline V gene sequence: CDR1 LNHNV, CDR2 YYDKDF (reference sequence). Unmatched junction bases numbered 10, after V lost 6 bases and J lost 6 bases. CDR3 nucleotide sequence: TGTGCCACCAGTATTGGACTAGGGAGCGCCGGGGAGCTGTTTTTT. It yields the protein CATSIGLGSAGELFF.

This chain's CDR3 is CASSLAPSRRRNYTDTQYF. In nucleotides, the CDR3 is TGTGCCAGCAGCTTAGCCCCCTCCCGGAGGAGGAACTACACAGATACGCAGTATTTT. J is TRBJ2-3 and V is TRBV7-2; D is perhaps TRBD2 (5 bases). CDR3 length: 19 residues. Trimming pared 0 bases from V and 2 bases from J, leaving 21 bases between. Germline CDR1 is SGHTA and CDR2 is FQGNSA. The variable domain in full, completed from reference TRBV7-2 and TRBJ2-3, reads GAGVSQSPSNKVTEKGKDVELRCDPISGHTALYWYRQSLGQGLEFLIYFQGNSAPDKSGLPSDRFSAERTGGSVSTLTIQRTQQEDSAVYLCASSLAPSRRRNYTDTQYFGPGTRLTVL.

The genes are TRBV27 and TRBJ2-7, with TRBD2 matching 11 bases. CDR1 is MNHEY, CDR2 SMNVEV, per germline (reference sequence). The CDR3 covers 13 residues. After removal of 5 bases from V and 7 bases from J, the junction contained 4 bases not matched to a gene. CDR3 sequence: CASSPRTSGEQYF. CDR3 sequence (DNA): TGTGCCAGCAGTCCCCGGACTAGCGGGGAGCAGTACTTC.

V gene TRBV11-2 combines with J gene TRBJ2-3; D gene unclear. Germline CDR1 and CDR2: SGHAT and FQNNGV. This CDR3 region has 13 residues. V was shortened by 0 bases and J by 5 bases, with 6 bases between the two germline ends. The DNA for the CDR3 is TGTGCCAGCAGCTTAGATCTTGGAGATACGCAGTATTTT. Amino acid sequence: CASSLDLGDTQYF.

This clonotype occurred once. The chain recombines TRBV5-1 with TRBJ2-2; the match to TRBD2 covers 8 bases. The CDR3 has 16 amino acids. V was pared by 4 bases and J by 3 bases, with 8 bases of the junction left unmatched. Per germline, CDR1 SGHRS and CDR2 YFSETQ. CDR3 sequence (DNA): TGCGCCAGCAGCAGAAGCGGGAGAGGGGACACCGGGGAGCTGTTTTTT. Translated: CASSRSGRGDTGELFF.

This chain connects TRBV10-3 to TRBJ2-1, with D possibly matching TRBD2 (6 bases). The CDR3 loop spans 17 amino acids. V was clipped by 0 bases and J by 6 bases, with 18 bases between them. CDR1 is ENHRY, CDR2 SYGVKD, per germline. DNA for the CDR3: TGTGCCATCAGTGAGTCGAAAGGTGGGAGGACCTCCAATGAGCAGTTCTTC. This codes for CAISESKGGRTSNEQFF.

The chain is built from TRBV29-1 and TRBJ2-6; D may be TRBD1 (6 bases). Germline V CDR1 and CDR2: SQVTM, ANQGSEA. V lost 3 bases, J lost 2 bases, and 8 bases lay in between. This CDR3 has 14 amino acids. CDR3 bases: TGCAGCGTTGATTCAGGGGCTGGGGCCAACGTCCTGACTTTC. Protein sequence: CSVDSGAGANVLTF. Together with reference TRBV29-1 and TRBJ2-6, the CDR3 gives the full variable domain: SAVISQKPSRDICQRGTSLTIQCQVDSQVTMMFWYRQQPGQSLTLIATANQGSEATYESGFVIDKFPISRPNLTFSTLTVSNMSPEDSSIYLCSVDSGAGANVLTFGAGSRLTVL.

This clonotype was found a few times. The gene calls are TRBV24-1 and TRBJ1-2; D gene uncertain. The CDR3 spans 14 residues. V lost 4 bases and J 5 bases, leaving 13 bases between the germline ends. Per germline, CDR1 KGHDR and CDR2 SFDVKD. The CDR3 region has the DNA TGTGCCACCAGTGAAGCCCCCGGAGGGTATGGCTACACCTTC. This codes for CATSEAPGGYGYTF.

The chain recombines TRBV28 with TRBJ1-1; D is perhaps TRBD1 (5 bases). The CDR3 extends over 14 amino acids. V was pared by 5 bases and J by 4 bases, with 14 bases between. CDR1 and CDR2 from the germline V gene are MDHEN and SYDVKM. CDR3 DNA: TGTGCCAGCAGTGGGCATGGGACGGGCACTGAAGCTTTCTTT. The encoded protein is CASSGHGTGTEAFF.

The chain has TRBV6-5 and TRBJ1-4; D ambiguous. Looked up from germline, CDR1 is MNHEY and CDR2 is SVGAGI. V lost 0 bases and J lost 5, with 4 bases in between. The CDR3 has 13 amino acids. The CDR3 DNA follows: TGTGCCAGCAGTTACTCGGGAAATGAAAAACTGTTTTTT. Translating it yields CASSYSGNEKLFF.

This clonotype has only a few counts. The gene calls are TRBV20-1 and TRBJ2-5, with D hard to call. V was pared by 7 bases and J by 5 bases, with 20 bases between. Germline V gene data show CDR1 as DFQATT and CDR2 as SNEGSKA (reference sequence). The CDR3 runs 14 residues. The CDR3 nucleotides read TGCAGTGTTCCATCGGTCAGCCAGCTCGAGACCCAGTACTTC. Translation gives CSVPSVSQLETQYF.

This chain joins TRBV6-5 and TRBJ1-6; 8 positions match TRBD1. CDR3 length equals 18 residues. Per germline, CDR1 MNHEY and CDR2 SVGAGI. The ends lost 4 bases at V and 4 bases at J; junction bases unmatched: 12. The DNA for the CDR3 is TGTGCCAGCAGTTCCGACCTCAGGGGGCCCTATTATAATTCACCCCTCCACTTT. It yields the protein CASSSDLRGPYYNSPLHF.

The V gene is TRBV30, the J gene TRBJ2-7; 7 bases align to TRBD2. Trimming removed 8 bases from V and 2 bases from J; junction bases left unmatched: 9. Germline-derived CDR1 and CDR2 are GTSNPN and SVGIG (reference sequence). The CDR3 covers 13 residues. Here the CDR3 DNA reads TGTGCCAGCGGGACCCGCGATACCTACGAGCAGTACTTC. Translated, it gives CASGTRDTYEQYF.